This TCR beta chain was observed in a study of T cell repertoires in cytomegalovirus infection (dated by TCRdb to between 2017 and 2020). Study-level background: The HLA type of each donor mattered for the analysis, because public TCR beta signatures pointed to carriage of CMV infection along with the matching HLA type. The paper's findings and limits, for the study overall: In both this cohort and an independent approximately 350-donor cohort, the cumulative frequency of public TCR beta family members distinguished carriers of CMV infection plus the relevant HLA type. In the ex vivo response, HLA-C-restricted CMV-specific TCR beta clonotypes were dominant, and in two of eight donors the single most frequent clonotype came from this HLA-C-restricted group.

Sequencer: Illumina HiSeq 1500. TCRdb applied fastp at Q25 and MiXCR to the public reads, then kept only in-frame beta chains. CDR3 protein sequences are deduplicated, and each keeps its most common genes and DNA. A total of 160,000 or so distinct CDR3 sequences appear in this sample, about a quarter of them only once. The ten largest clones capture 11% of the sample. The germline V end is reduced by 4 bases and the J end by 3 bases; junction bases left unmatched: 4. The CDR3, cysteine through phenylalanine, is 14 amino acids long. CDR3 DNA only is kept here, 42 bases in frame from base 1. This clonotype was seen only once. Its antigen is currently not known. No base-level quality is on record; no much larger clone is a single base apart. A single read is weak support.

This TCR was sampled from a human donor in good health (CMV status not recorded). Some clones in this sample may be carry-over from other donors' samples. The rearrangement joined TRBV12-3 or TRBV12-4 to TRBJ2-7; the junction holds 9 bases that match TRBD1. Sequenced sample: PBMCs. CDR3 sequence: CASSSRDRDYEQYF. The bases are TGTGCCAGCAGTTCACGGGACAGGGACTACGAGCAGTACTTC.